One and the same sample provided the 21 T cell receptor beta chains below, sequenced in a study of shared clonotypes between healthy human individuals. Here immunoSEQ multiplex PCR was the method, and the copy in TCRdb shows in-frame clones only, minus some. The data contain fewer than 2.5 million clones, 93% of them singletons. Sequencing was carried out using naive CD4+ T cells from PBMCs. Subset specified: CD45RA+ positively selected. The receptors stem from a man between 18 and 29 years old in good health. Some clones in this sample may be carry-over from other donors' samples.

CDR3 protein: CASRSTSTDTQYF. The CDR3 DNA is TGTGCCAGCAGATCTACTAGCACAGATACGCAGTATTTT. This chain joins TRBV6-5 and TRBJ2-3; D not certain. The CDR3 is made up of 13 amino acids. V was clipped by 6 bases and J by 0 bases, with 7 bases between them. CDR1 MNHEY and CDR2 SVGAGI come from the germline V gene.

This chain links TRBV11-2 with TRBJ1-1; D not certain. V shed 5 bases and J shed 0 bases, with 10 bases lying between them. There are 14 residues in the CDR3. Looked up from germline, CDR1 is SGHAT and CDR2 is FQNNGV. The CDR3 coding sequence is TGTGCCAGCAGCCGCGGATTTATGAACACTGAAGCTTTCTTT. Protein product: CASSRGFMNTEAFF.

This clone has just one count. The V call is TRBV4-1, the J call TRBJ1-2, with 11 positions matching TRBD1. Trimming removed 5 bases from V and 0 bases from J; junction bases left unmatched: 11. The CDR3 loop spans 18 amino acids. Germline CDR1 and CDR2: MGHRA and YSYEKL. The CDR3 DNA sequence: TGCGCCAGCAGCTCCCCCCGGGACAGGGGGACCCCTAACTATGGCTACACCTTC. Protein product: CASSSPRDRGTPNYGYTF.

Only one count was recorded for this clone. The chain joins TRBV29-1 to TRBJ1-2; 7 positions match TRBD1. This CDR3 spans 18 amino acids. Unmatched junction bases numbered 18, after V lost 2 bases and J lost 3 bases. CDR1 and CDR2 (germline): SQVTM, ANQGSEA. The CDR3 region has the DNA TGCAGCGTTGAACGACAGGGAGGAGAGAGGGGACACGACTATGGCTACACCTTC. This encodes CSVERQGGERGHDYGYTF.

The chain has TRBV18 and TRBJ2-7; 15 bases align to TRBD2. V was clipped by 6 bases and J by 4 bases; unmatched bases: 10. Germline V CDR1 and CDR2: KGHSH, LQKENI. CDR3 length equals 17 residues. The CDR3 protein is CASSVAGLAGGGYEQYF. The CDR3 nucleotides read TGTGCCAGCTCGGTCGCCGGACTAGCGGGAGGGGGTTACGAGCAGTACTTC. Together with reference TRBV18 and TRBJ2-7, the CDR3 gives the full variable domain: NAGVMQNPRHLVRRRGQEARLRCSPMKGHSHVYWYRQLPEEGLKFMVYLQKENIIDESGMPKERFSAEFPKEGPSILRIQQVVRGDSAAYFCASSVAGLAGGGYEQYFGPGTRLTVT.

The chain links TRBV11-1 to TRBJ2-1; 11 bases fit TRBD2. Germline V gene lookup returns CDR1 SGHAT and CDR2 FQDESV (reference sequence). V dropped 2 bases and J dropped 5; count of bases not matched to a gene: 8. The CDR3 is made up of 17 amino acids. The CDR3 bases are TGTGCCAGCAGCTTAACCTTAGCGGGAGGGCCTCACAATGAGCAGTTCTTC. Protein product: CASSLTLAGGPHNEQFF.

This chain links TRBV18 with TRBJ2-2; 10 positions agree with TRBD1. In germline, CDR1 is KGHSH, CDR2 LQKENI. The junction had 3 bases not matched to a gene; V was cut back by 2 bases and J by 6 bases. The CDR3 runs 15 residues. The CDR3 loop is CASSPGTGAAGELFF. The CDR3 DNA reads TGTGCCAGCTCACCAGGGACAGGGGCAGCCGGGGAGCTGTTTTTT.

The DNA of the CDR3 is TGCAGCGTCCGGGGCGACTCTGGGGCCAACGTCCTGACTTTC. Residues: CSVRGDSGANVLTF. The rearrangement links TRBV29-1 to TRBJ2-6, with D perhaps assigned TRBD1 or TRBD2 (5 bases each). Per the germline V gene, CDR1 is SQVTM and CDR2 is ANQGSEA. CDR3 length equals 14 residues. V was pared by 6 bases and J by 0 bases, with 9 bases between.

V gene TRBV7-2 combines with J gene TRBJ1-1; D is unresolved. V shed 1 base and J shed 4 bases, with 10 bases lying between them. CDR3 length equals 14 residues. Germline CDR1 reads SGHTA; CDR2 reads FQGNSA. CDR3 nucleotide sequence: TGTGCCAGCAGCTTAGGACTTACGAGCACTGAAGCTTTCTTT. It specifies CASSLGLTSTEAFF.

The chain joins TRBV29-1 to TRBJ2-5; D is unresolved. There are 13 residues in the CDR3. Germline values: CDR1 SQVTM, CDR2 ANQGSEA. Trimming stripped 5 bases from V and 7 bases from J, with 17 bases between. As DNA, the CDR3 is TGCAGCGTTCGGCTCGAGGTGTCGGGGACCCAGTACTTC. Its translation: CSVRLEVSGTQYF.

This clone was recorded once. This sequence joins TRBV7-6 and TRBJ2-1, with TRBD1 matching over 7 bases. The V segment lost 1 base and the J segment 0 bases; nucleotides outside the gene matches: 9. Germline loops: CDR1 SGHVS, CDR2 FNYEAQ. The CDR3 loop spans 18 amino acids. The CDR3 reads CASSLEVIRDSSYNEQFF. CDR3 coding DNA: TGTGCCAGCAGCTTAGAAGTAATCCGGGACAGCTCCTACAATGAGCAGTTCTTC.

This clone was seen just once. The rearrangement links TRBV7-2 to TRBJ2-3; TRBD2 matches at 7 bases. Germline CDR1 SGHTA, CDR2 FQGNSA. CDR3 length: 16 residues. V dropped 0 bases and J dropped 2; count of bases not matched to a gene: 5. The CDR3 loop is CASSLASGIDTDTQYF. The CDR3 DNA reads as TGTGCCAGCAGCTTAGCCAGCGGGATCGACACAGATACGCAGTATTTT.

This chain joins TRBV6-5 and TRBJ2-7, with D possibly being TRBD1 or TRBD2 (6 bases each). The germline V gene encodes CDR1 MNHEY and CDR2 SVGAGI. The CDR3 is 15 residues long. V lost 0 bases and J 2 bases, leaving 11 bases between the germline ends. CDR3 loop: CASSYSSGAPYEQYF. CDR3 coding DNA: TGTGCCAGCAGTTACTCGTCGGGGGCCCCCTACGAGCAGTACTTC.

The chain joins TRBV27 to TRBJ2-7, with TRBD2 matching 9 bases. Trimming removed 10 bases from V and 7 bases from J; junction bases left unmatched: 14. Germline lookup yields CDR1 MNHEY and CDR2 SMNVEV (reference sequence). The length of the CDR3 is 14 residues. This CDR3 is CATRDSGSLGEQYF. The CDR3 bases are TGTGCCACCAGGGATAGCGGGAGCCTCGGGGAGCAGTACTTC.

The chain employs TRBV11-2 and TRBJ2-5; either TRBD1 or TRBD2 may supply D (5 bases each). Germline-derived CDR1 and CDR2 are SGHAT and FQNNGV. V shed 0 bases and J shed 4 bases, with 12 bases lying between them. This CDR3 has 15 residues. Here the CDR3 reads CASSLEAAGGETQYF. The DNA of the CDR3 is TGTGCCAGCAGCTTAGAGGCCGCTGGGGGAGAGACCCAGTACTTC.

This chain connects TRBV30 to TRBJ2-5, with D possibly being TRBD2 (6 bases). With 5 bases removed from V and 5 bases from J, the gap between germline ends came to 15 bases. The germline gives CDR1 GTSNPN, CDR2 SVGIG (reference sequence). The CDR3 spans 13 residues. The CDR3 here is CAWAGLAGETQYF. The DNA of the CDR3 is TGTGCCTGGGCGGGGCTAGCAGGGGAGACCCAGTACTTC. Using reference TRBV30 and TRBJ2-5 for the parts outside the CDR3, the full variable domain is SQTIHQWPATLVQPVGSPLSLECTVEGTSNPNLYWYRQAAGRGLQLLFYSVGIGQISSEVPQNLSASRPQDRQFILSSKKLLLSDSGFYLCAWAGLAGETQYFGPGTRLLVL.

This chain joins TRBV28 and TRBJ2-1; D uncertain. From germline, CDR1 is MDHEN and CDR2 SYDVKM. CDR3 size: 12 residues. Trimming removed 2 bases at V and 10 bases at J, with 9 bases between. CDR3 protein: CASSLGLGEQFF. DNA for the CDR3: TGTGCCAGCAGTTTAGGTTTGGGAGAGCAGTTCTTC.

About this clone itself: The sample holds other DNA sequences that translate to the same CDR3. The chain combines TRBV18 with TRBJ1-1; D unclear. This CDR3 contains 13 residues. The V and J ends lost 2 bases and 3 bases respectively, with 7 bases between them. Per germline, CDR1 KGHSH and CDR2 LQKENI. For the CDR3, the DNA is TGTGCCAGCTCACCAGGGATTGACACTGAAGCTTTCTTT. Protein sequence: CASSPGIDTEAFF.

The chain links TRBV7-3 to TRBJ2-2; 8 positions match TRBD2. V shed 0 bases, J shed 4 bases, and the junction held 4 bases outside the gene matches. Germline assignment: CDR1 SGHTA and CDR2 FQGTGA. CDR3 length equals 16 residues. The CDR3 loop reads CASSLTRLAGTGELFF. The CDR3 region has the DNA TGTGCCAGCAGCTTAACGCGTCTAGCGGGCACCGGGGAGCTGTTTTTT.

The chain carries TRBV14 and TRBJ2-1, with 8 bases fitting TRBD1. V shed 1 base, J shed 10 bases, and the junction held 6 bases outside the gene matches. In germline, CDR1 is SGHDN, CDR2 FVKESK. CDR3 length equals 14 residues. The CDR3 region has the DNA TGTGCCAGCAGCCAAGCGCCCGGGACAGGCGAGCAGTTCTTC. It is translated as CASSQAPGTGEQFF.

V gene TRBV29-1 combines with J gene TRBJ2-1; 8 bases line up with TRBD1. Per the germline V gene, CDR1 is SQVTM and CDR2 is ANQGSEA. This CDR3 region has 13 residues. With V trimmed by 6 bases and J by 5 bases, 6 bases remained unmatched. The CDR3 region has the DNA TGCAGCGTCGGGACAGGATCGCACAATGAGCAGTTCTTC. Translated: CSVGTGSHNEQFF.